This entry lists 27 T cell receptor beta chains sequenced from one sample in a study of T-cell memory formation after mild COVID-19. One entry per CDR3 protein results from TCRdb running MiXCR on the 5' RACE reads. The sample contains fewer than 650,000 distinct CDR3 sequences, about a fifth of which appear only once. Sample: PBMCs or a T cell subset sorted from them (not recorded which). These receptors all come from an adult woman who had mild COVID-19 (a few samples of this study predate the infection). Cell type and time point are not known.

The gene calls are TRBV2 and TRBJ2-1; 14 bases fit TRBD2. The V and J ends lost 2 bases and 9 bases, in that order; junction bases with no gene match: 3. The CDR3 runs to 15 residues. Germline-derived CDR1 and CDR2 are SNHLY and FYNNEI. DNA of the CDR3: TGTGCCAGCAGTGAATTTGGACTAGCGGGAGGTGAGCAGTTCTTC. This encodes CASSEFGLAGGEQFF.

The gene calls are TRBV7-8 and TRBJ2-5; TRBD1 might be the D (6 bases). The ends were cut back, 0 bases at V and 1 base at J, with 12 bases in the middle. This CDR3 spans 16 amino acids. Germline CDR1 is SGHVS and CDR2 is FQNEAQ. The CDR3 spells CASSLAAGVFQETQYF. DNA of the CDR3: TGTGCCAGCAGCTTAGCGGCAGGGGTGTTCCAAGAGACCCAGTACTTC.

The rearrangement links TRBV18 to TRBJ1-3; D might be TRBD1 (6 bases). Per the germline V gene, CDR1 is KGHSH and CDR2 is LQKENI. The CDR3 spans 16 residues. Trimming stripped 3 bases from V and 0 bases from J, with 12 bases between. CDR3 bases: TGTGCCAGCTCACCGGCAGGGGCCTTCTCTGGAAACACCATATATTTT. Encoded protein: CASSPAGAFSGNTIYF.

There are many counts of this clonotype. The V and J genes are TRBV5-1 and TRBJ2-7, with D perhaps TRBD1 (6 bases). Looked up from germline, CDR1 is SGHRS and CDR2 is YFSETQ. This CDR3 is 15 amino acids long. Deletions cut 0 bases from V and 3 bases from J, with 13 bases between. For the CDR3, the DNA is TGCGCCAGCAGCTTGGGACAGGAGTTCAGCTACGAGCAGTACTTC. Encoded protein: CASSLGQEFSYEQYF.

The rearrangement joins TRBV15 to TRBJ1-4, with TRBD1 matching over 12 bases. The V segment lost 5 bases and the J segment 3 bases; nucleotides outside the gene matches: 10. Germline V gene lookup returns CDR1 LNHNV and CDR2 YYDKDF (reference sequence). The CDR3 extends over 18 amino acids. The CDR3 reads CATSPRRGQGAPNEKLFF. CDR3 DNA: TGTGCCACCAGCCCGAGAAGGGGACAGGGGGCTCCTAATGAAAAACTGTTTTTT.

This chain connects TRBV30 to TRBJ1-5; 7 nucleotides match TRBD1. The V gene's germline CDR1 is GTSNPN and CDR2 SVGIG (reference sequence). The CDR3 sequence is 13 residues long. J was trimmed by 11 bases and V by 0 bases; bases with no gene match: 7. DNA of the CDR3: TGTGCCTGGAGTGTAGGGGGCGTGGGATCCCAGCATTTT. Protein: CAWSVGGVGSQHF.

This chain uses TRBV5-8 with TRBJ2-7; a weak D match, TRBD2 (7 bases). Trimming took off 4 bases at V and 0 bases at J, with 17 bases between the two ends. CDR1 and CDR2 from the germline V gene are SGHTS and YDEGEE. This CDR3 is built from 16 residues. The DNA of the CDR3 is TGTGCCAGCAGCCCGTGGGGGGGCGAGAGCTCCTACGAGCAGTACTTC. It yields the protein CASSPWGGESSYEQYF.

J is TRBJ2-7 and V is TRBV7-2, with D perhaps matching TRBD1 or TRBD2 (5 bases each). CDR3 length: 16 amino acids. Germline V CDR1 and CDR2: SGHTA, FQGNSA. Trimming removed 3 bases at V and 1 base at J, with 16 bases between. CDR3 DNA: TGTGCCAGCAGCTTGCCGAGGGGAAGGATTTCCTACGAGCAGTACTTC. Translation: CASSLPRGRISYEQYF.

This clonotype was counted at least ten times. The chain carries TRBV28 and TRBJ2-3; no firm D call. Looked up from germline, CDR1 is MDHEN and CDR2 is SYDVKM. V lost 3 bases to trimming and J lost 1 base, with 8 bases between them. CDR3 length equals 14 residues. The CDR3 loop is CASSFLSGTDTQYF. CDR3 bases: TGTGCCAGCAGTTTCCTCTCGGGCACAGATACGCAGTATTTT.

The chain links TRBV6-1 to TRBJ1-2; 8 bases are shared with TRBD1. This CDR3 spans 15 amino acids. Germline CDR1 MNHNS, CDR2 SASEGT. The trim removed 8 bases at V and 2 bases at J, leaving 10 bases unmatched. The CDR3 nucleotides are TGTGCCAGCTCCCGGGTGGACAGGGCAAACTATGGCTACACCTTC. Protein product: CASSRVDRANYGYTF.

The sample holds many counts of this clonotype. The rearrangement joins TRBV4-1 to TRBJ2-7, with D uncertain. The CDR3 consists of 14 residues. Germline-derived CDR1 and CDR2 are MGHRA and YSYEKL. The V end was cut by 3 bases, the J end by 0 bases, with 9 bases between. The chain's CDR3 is CASSHLVSSYEQYF. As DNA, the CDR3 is TGCGCCAGCAGCCATCTGGTCAGCTCCTACGAGCAGTACTTC.

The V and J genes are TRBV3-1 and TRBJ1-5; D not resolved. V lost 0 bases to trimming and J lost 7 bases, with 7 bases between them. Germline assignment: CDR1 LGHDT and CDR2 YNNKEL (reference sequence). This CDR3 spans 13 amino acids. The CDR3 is CASSQEVEQPQHF. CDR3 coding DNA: TGTGCCAGCAGCCAAGAAGTAGAACAGCCCCAGCATTTT.

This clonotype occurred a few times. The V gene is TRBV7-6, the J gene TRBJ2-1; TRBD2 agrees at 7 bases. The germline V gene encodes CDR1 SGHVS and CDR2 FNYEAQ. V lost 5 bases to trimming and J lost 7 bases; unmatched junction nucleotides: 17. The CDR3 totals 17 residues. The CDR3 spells CASSPISGIEERNEQFF. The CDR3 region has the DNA TGTGCCAGCAGCCCGATAAGCGGGATAGAAGAGAGGAATGAGCAGTTCTTC.

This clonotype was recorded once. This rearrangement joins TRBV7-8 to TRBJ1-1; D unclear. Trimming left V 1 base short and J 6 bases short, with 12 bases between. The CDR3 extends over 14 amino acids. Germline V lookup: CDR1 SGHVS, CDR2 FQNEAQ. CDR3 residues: CASSLGGRHAEAFF. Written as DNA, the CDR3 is TGTGCCAGCAGCTTAGGAGGCAGACACGCTGAAGCTTTCTTT.

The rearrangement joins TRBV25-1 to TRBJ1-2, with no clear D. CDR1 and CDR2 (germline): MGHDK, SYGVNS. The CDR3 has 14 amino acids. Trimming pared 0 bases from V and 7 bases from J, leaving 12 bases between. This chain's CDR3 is CASSEYLVRSGYTF. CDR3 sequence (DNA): TGTGCCAGCAGTGAATATCTGGTACGCTCTGGCTACACCTTC.

Here the CDR3 reads CSVEERGTRTAYEQYF. As DNA, the CDR3 is TGCAGCGTTGAAGAAAGGGGGACCCGGACAGCCTACGAGCAGTACTTC. The V gene is TRBV29-1, the J gene TRBJ2-7, with TRBD1 as a possible D gene (6 bases). The germline V and J ends were trimmed by 0 bases and 2 bases, with 17 bases remaining between them. CDR3 length: 16 residues. From germline, CDR1 is SQVTM and CDR2 ANQGSEA.

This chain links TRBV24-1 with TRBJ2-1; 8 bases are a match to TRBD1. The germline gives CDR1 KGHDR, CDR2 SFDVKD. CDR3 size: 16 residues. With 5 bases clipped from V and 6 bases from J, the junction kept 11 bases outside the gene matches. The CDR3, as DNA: TGTGCCACCAGTGCTACGACCGGGACAGGCAGCAATGAGCAGTTCTTC. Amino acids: CATSATTGTGSNEQFF.

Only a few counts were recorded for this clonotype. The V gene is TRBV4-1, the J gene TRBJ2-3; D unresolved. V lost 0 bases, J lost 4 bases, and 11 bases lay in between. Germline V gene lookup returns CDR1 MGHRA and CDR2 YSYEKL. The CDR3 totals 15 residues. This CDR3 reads CASSQEAMAADTQYF. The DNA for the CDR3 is TGCGCCAGCAGCCAAGAAGCCATGGCGGCAGATACGCAGTATTTT.

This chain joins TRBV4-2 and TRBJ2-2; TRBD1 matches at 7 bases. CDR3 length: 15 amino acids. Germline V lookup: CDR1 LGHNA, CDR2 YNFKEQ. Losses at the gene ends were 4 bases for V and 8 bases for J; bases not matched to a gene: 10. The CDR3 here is CASSPRTGLSGELFF. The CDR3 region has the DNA TGTGCCAGCAGCCCACGGACAGGTCTGAGTGGGGAGCTGTTTTTT.

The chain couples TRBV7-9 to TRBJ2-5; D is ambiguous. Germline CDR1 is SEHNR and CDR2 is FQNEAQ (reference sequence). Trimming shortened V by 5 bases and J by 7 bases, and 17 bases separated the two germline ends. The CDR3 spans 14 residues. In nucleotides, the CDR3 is TGTGCCAGCAGCACAAGACTGGCGATGGCGACCCAGTACTTC. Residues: CASSTRLAMATQYF.

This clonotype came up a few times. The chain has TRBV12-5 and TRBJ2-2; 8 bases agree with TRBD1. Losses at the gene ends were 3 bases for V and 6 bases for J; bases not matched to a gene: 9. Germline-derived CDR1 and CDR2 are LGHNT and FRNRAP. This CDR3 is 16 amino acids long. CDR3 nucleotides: TGTGCTAGTGGTTTAGTCGTTGACAGGGGCCCCGGGGAGCTGTTTTTT. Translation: CASGLVVDRGPGELFF.

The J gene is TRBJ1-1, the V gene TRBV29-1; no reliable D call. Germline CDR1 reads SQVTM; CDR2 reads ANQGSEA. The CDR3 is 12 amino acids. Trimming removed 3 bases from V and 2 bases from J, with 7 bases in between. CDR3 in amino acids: CSVDVINTEAFF. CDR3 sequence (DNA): TGCAGCGTTGACGTAATTAACACTGAAGCTTTCTTT.

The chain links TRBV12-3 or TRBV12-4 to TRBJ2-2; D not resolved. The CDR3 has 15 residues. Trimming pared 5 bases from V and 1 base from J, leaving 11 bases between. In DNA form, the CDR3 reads TGTGCCAGCAGTCCCCAGCCGGAGAACACCGGGGAGCTGTTTTTT. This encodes CASSPQPENTGELFF.

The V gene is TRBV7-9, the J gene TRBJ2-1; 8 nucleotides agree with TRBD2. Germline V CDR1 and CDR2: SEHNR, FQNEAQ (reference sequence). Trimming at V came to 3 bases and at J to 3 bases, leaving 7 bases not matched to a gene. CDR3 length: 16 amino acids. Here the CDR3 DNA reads TGTGCCAGCAGCTTTTTAGCGGGGCCCCTCTACAATGAGCAGTTCTTC. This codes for CASSFLAGPLYNEQFF.

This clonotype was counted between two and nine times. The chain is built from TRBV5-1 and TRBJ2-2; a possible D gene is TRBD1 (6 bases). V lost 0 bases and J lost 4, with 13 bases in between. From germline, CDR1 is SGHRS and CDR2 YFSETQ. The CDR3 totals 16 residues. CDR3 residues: CASSLDGRGTTGELFF. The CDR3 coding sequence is TGCGCCAGCAGCTTGGATGGCAGGGGAACCACCGGGGAGCTGTTTTTT.

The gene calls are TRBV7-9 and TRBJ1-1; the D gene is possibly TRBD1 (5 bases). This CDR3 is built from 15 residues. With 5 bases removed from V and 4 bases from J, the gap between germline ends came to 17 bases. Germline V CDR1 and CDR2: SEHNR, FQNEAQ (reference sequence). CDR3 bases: TGTGCCAGCAGCCCAATGCCGGGGGAGGGCACTGAAGCTTTCTTT. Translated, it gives CASSPMPGEGTEAFF.

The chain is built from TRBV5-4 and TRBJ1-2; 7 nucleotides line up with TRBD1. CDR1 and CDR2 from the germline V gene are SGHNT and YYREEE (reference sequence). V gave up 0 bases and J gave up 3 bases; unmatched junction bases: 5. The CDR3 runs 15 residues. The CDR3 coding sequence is TGTGCCAGCAGCTTGGTAGGGGGCGCGGACTATGGCTACACCTTC. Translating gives CASSLVGGADYGYTF.